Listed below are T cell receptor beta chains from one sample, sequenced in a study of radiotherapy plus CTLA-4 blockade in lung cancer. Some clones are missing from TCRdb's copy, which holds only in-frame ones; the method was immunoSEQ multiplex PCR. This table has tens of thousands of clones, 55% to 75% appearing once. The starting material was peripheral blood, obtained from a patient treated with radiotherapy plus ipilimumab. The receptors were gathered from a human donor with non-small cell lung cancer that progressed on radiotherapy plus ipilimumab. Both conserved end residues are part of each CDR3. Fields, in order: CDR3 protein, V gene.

CASSYSAGNTEAFF	TRBV6-5
CAWFGPPNTEAFF	TRBV30
CASSVRTAFGGYTF	TRBV7-8
CASSYPGTTNTEAFF	TRBV6-6
CASSLWTGGTIYF	TRBV5-6
CASQRGTEAFF	TRBV6-1
CASSQAGGTHYEQYF	TRBV4-1
CASSQDRDRGSYEQYF	TRBV4-1
CASSWDRVNVQFF	TRBV6-1
CASSGRGRNTIYF	TRBV5-6
CASSPGTDQLTDTQYF	TRBV5-1
CASQGSNYGYTF	TRBV6-5
CASSGDRAPHEQYF	TRBV10-2
CASSLRGDSREQYF	TRBV19
CASSVGTLSYEQYF	TRBV9
CASSWVRAGTEAFF	TRBV5-6
CASSLQGSAEAFF	TRBV4-1
CASRHQGAGGYTF	TRBV6-1
CASSLGGTPEQFF	TRBV7-9
CASSLDGTGLETQYF	TRBV7-7
CASSLRDRVEKLFF	TRBV19
CASREAGIGGNTIYF	TRBV25-1
CASSRDYNNEQFF	TRBV2
CASSSGDSKNEKLFF	TRBV28
CASNIQGPNTEAFF	TRBV27
CASSPSGGTDTQYF	TRBV27
CASSSPDRRSSYEQYF	TRBV28
CASSIQSRDYGYTF	TRBV19
CASSLGRQDSPLHF	TRBV5-4
CASSYLTGGNEKLFF	TRBV28
CASSMNRVGNTEAFF	TRBV5-1
CAISPTGGEGNQPQHF	TRBV10-3
CASSLGGSSGELFF	TRBV7-2
CASSLATGGPENIQYF	TRBV5-5
CASSFWDGHNEQFF	TRBV28
CAGLGVGAVTDTQYF	TRBV2
CSAGNGDEQFF	TRBV29-1
CATSRPAGGQPQHF	TRBV15
CASSKDRQNEKLFF	TRBV6-1
CASSVSLGGAGELFF	TRBV2
CASSPYGRLNTEAFF	TRBV27
CACSPGAPSAYTF	TRBV28
CASRTKGLAAYNEQFF	TRBV21-1
CASSEVPQVGSPLHF	TRBV6-8
CASSLMAGNYGYTF	TRBV27
CASSQLTSAPGDYGYTF	TRBV9